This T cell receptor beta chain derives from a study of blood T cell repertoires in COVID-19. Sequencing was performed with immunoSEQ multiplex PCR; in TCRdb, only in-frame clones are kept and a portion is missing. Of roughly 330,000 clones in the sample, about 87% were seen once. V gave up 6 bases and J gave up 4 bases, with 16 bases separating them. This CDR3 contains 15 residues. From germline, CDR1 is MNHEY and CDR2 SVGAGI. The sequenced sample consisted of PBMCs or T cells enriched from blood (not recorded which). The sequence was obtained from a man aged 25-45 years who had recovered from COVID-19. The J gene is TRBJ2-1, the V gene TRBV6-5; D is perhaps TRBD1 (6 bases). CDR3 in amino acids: CASRLTGADYNEQFF. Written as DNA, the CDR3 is TGTGCCAGCAGATTGACAGGCGCCGATTACAATGAGCAGTTCTTC.